This passage covers 17 T cell receptor beta chains from one sample sequenced in a study of blood T cell repertoires in COVID-19. Using immunoSEQ multiplex PCR, the repertoire was profiled, and TCRdb retains in-frame clones only, with some absent. The sample records about 200,000 clones, more than 70% being singletons. The sequenced sample was peripheral blood. The source is a man between 50 and 59 years old with COVID-19, enrolled during active disease.

The gene calls are TRBV5-1 and TRBJ2-7; perhaps TRBD1 as D (6 bases). CDR3 length: 17 residues. V was pared by 0 bases and J by 1 base, with 17 bases between. From germline, CDR1 is SGHRS and CDR2 YFSETQ. In nucleotides, the CDR3 is TGCGCCAGCAGCTTGGTAGGGACATCGAAGTCGTCCTACGAGCAGTACTTC. It codes for CASSLVGTSKSSYEQYF.

The chain employs TRBV7-9 and TRBJ2-3; D not resolved. Germline V gene sequence: CDR1 SEHNR, CDR2 FQNEAQ (reference sequence). This CDR3 contains 14 residues. V lost 5 bases, J lost 2 bases, and 11 bases lay in between. The CDR3 DNA sequence: TGTGCCAGCAGCCCCGTTGTTCTCACAGATACGCAGTATTTT. Translation: CASSPVVLTDTQYF.

The genes are TRBV30 and TRBJ2-5, with 12 bases aligning to TRBD2. With 0 bases clipped from V and 3 bases from J, the junction kept 8 bases outside the gene matches. The germline CDR1 and CDR2 sequences are GTSNPN and SVGIG (reference sequence). The CDR3 runs to 17 residues. CDR3 in DNA: TGTGCCTGGAGTGTACAGTGGCTAGCGGGGGGGGAAGAGACCCAGTACTTC. It encodes CAWSVQWLAGGEETQYF.

This sequence joins TRBV7-2 and TRBJ2-3, with D possibly TRBD2 on 7 matching bases. Per the germline V gene, CDR1 is SGHTA and CDR2 is FQGNSA. The V end was cut by 2 bases, the J end by 0 bases, with 9 bases between. This CDR3 comprises 15 residues. CDR3 DNA sequence: TGTGCCAGCAGCTTACGGGGGGCTAGCACAGATACGCAGTATTTT. It encodes CASSLRGASTDTQYF.

This chain connects TRBV19 to TRBJ1-2; 7 bases are a match to TRBD1. The CDR3 has 16 residues. V was pared by 6 bases and J by 7 bases, with 17 bases of the junction left unmatched. Germline V gene sequence: CDR1 LNHDA, CDR2 SQIVND (reference sequence). The CDR3 DNA is TGTGCCAGTAGGGACGGGACAGTCACCGCCGTGAGTGGCTACACCTTC. Encoded protein: CASRDGTVTAVSGYTF.

This clone turned up a few times. The gene calls are TRBV7-8 and TRBJ1-5; D unresolved. Trimming shortened V by 1 base and J by 7 bases, and 8 bases separated the two germline ends. This CDR3 comprises 13 residues. Germline CDR1 is SGHVS and CDR2 is FQNEAQ. Here the CDR3 reads CASSLGAGQPQHF. The CDR3 nucleotides are TGTGCCAGCAGCTTAGGAGCGGGCCAGCCCCAGCATTTT.

This sequence joins TRBV6-2 or TRBV6-3 and TRBJ2-5; 10 nucleotides align to TRBD2. Looked up from germline, CDR1 is MNHEY and CDR2 is SVGEGT. The CDR3 consists of 18 residues. J lost 2 bases, V lost 3 bases, and 12 bases had no gene match. The CDR3, as DNA: TGTGCCAGCAGTTATTCACCCCGGGGACTAGCGAATCAAGAGACCCAGTACTTC. Its translation: CASSYSPRGLANQETQYF.

The chain is built from TRBV19 and TRBJ2-2; D is possibly TRBD1 (5 bases). V was trimmed by 8 bases and J by 3 bases, leaving 16 bases between them. CDR3 length: 15 amino acids. Germline CDR1 is LNHDA and CDR2 is SQIVND (reference sequence). The CDR3 protein is CASVLGQGYTGELFF. The CDR3 region has the DNA TGTGCCAGTGTATTGGGCCAGGGATACACCGGGGAGCTGTTTTTT.

The CDR3 sequence: CASSVGTGASEETQYF. DNA for the CDR3: TGTGCCAGCAGCGTAGGTACAGGGGCGTCGGAAGAGACCCAGTACTTC. The V and J genes are TRBV9 and TRBJ2-5, with 7 bases fitting TRBD1. CDR3 length equals 16 residues. Trimming took 0 bases from V and 3 from J; bases not matched to a gene: 8. In germline, CDR1 is SGDLS, CDR2 YYNGEE.

This clone came up a few times. The gene calls are TRBV21-1 and TRBJ1-6; the DNA was not compared with TRBD1, the D call given in the table. TRBV21-1 constitutes a pseudogene. This CDR3 is 14 amino acids long. The CDR3 nucleotides are TGTGCCAGCAAGCCGGGACAGGGCTCGTCACCCCTCCACTTT. Amino acid sequence: CASKPGQGSSPLHF.

J is TRBJ1-4 and V is TRBV9, with 7 bases identical to TRBD1. The length of the CDR3 is 15 residues. Germline V lookup: CDR1 SGDLS, CDR2 YYNGEE. J gave up 10 bases and V 4 bases, and 13 bases lay outside the gene matches. The CDR3 sequence is CASSPTADRWGKLFF. Here the CDR3 DNA reads TGTGCCAGCAGCCCTACGGCGGACAGGTGGGGAAAACTGTTTTTT. Filled out from reference TRBV9 and TRBJ1-4, the complete variable domain reads DSGVTQTPKHLITATGQRVTLRCSPRSGDLSVYWYQQSLDQGLQFLIQYYNGEERAKGNILERFSAQQFPDLHSELNLSSLELGDSALYFCASSPTADRWGKLFFGSGTQLSVL.

CDR3 DNA sequence: TGTGCCAGCAGCACTAGCGGGAGGATGACAGATACGCAGTATTTT. It yields the protein CASSTSGRMTDTQYF. The V and J genes are TRBV5-8 and TRBJ2-3; 12 bases agree with TRBD2. The CDR3 spans 15 residues. Unmatched junction bases numbered 3, after V lost 4 bases and J lost 3 bases. Looked up from germline, CDR1 is SGHTS and CDR2 is YDEGEE.

This chain uses TRBV3-1 (or the pseudogene TRBV3-2) with TRBJ2-3; 8 bases match TRBD2. Germline CDR1 and CDR2: LGHDT and YNNKEL (reference sequence). The V and J ends lost 0 bases and 2 bases, in that order; junction bases with no gene match: 10. CDR3 length equals 18 residues. CDR3 amino acids: CASSQERGLVRYTDTQYF. CDR3 in DNA: TGTGCCAGCAGCCAAGAAAGGGGACTAGTCCGGTACACAGATACGCAGTATTTT.

In regard to this clone: The same CDR3 is also encoded by other DNA sequences in this sample. The V and J genes are TRBV7-3 and TRBJ1-2; D not certain. This CDR3 is 15 amino acids long. Germline V gives CDR1 SGHTA, CDR2 FQGTGA. Trimming pared 0 bases from V and 0 bases from J, leaving 8 bases between. The DNA of the CDR3 is TGTGCCAGCAGCTTAACTGAGGGATCTAACTATGGCTACACCTTC. As protein: CASSLTEGSNYGYTF.

This clone was found a few times. This sequence joins TRBV15 and TRBJ1-4; weak D call: TRBD1 (6 bases). The CDR3 is made up of 15 amino acids. V was cut by 5 bases and J by 4 bases, with 14 bases left in between. Germline loops: CDR1 LNHNV, CDR2 YYDKDF (reference sequence). For the CDR3, the DNA is TGTGCCACCAGCGCCCGCCAGGACAGTAATGAAAAACTGTTTTTT. Translated: CATSARQDSNEKLFF.

The chain combines TRBV5-6 with TRBJ2-5; TRBD1 matches 9 bases. This CDR3 spans 14 amino acids. V lost 3 bases to trimming and J lost 5 bases; unmatched junction nucleotides: 5. CDR1 is SGHDT, CDR2 YYEEEE, per germline. The CDR3 region has the DNA TGTGCCAGCAGCTCAGGACAGGGGCAGGAGACCCAGTACTTC. Protein sequence: CASSSGQGQETQYF. Full variable domain (missing parts from reference TRBV5-6 and TRBJ2-5): DAGVTQSPTHLIKTRGQQVTLRCSPKSGHDTVSWYQQALGQGPQFIFQYYEEEERQRGNFPDRFSGHQFPNYSSELNVNALLLGDSALYLCASSSGQGQETQYFGPGTRLLVL.

The genes are TRBV29-1 and TRBJ2-5; TRBD1 matches 7 bases. Germline loops: CDR1 SQVTM, CDR2 ANQGSEA. V gave up 6 bases and J gave up 5 bases; unmatched junction bases: 6. This CDR3 spans 12 amino acids. CDR3 sequence reads: CSVKGAGETQYF. CDR3 DNA sequence: TGCAGCGTAAAGGGGGCTGGGGAGACCCAGTACTTC.